This T cell receptor beta chain was captured by sequencing in a study of T cell responses to AZD1222 COVID-19 vaccine. Study details: Doses given second, at about 4 or about 12 weeks, were pooled.

Comments on this clone: Antigen: not known.

Trimming removed 6 bases from V and 6 bases from J; junction bases left unmatched: 5. CDR1 is MDHEN and CDR2 is SYDVKM in the germline V gene. The CDR3 consists of 14 residues. Study results and limitations: Females made up more of the donors, who were largely white British, and clonal diversity may have come out too low.

The table came from immunoSEQ multiplex PCR; TCRdb's copy has only in-frame clones and leaves some out. Of 120,000 or so clones listed, approximately 87% are singletons. The sample was peripheral blood, taken on day 0 of AZD1222 vaccination. This clonotype was obtained from an adult in good health. J is TRBJ2-1 and V is TRBV28; the match to TRBD1 covers 10 bases. CDR3 sequence: CASRPDRGRNEQFF. For the CDR3, the DNA is TGTGCCAGCAGGCCTGACAGGGGGCGCAATGAGCAGTTCTTC.